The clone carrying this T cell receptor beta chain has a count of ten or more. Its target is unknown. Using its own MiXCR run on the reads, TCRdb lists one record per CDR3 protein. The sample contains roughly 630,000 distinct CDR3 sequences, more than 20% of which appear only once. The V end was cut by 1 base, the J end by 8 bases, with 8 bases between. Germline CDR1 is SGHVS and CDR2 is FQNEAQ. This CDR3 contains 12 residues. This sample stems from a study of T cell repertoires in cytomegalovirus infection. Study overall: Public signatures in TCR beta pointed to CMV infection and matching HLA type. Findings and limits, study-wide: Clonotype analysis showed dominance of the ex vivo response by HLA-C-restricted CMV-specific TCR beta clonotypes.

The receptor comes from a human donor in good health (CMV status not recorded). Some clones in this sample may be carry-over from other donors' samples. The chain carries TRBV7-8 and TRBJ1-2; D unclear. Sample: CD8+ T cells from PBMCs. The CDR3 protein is CASSLDRKGYTF. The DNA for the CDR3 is TGTGCCAGCAGCTTAGATCGAAAAGGCTACACCTTC.